These 14 T cell receptor beta chains came from one sample sequenced in a study of cytomegalovirus exposure and HLA in healthy donors. Vbeta (60) and Jbeta (13) primers were used in the PCR. Repertoires were generated with immunoSEQ multiplex PCR, while TCRdb's copy carries only in-frame clones and drops some. This repertoire shows about 190,000 clones, roughly 80% found once; its top ten account for roughly 0.8%. Source material: PBMCs. These receptors all stem from a woman younger than 30 in good health and CMV-seronegative.

The chain has TRBV5-4 and TRBJ2-5, with D perhaps matching TRBD2 (6 bases). The CDR3 runs to 14 residues. Between the trimmed V and J ends, which lost 4 bases and 5 bases, there was a span of 15 bases. CDR1 and CDR2 (germline): SGHNT, YYREEE (reference sequence). CDR3 in amino acids: CASSRSTSEETQYF. CDR3 nucleotides: TGTGCCAGCAGCCGATCGACTAGTGAGGAGACCCAGTACTTC.

The chain recombines TRBV19 with TRBJ1-4; TRBD1 agrees at 7 bases. Trimming took 7 bases from V and 8 from J; bases not matched to a gene: 13. The CDR3 runs 15 residues. Looked up from germline, CDR1 is LNHDA and CDR2 is SQIVND (reference sequence). The CDR3 spells CASNLPDRSLEKLFF. CDR3 coding DNA: TGTGCCAGTAACTTACCGGACAGGAGTTTGGAAAAACTGTTTTTT.

This chain uses TRBV6-5 with TRBJ2-3; 12 bases are a match to TRBD2. Unmatched junction bases numbered 5, after V lost 5 bases and J lost 5 bases. The germline gives CDR1 MNHEY, CDR2 SVGAGI. This CDR3 is built from 15 residues. The CDR3 DNA reads as TGTGCCAGCAGTCCTAGCGGGGGGGCGGGAGATACGCAGTATTTT. It is translated as CASSPSGGAGDTQYF.

V usage is TRBV7-8 and J usage is TRBJ2-7; D remains ambiguous. Trimming shortened V by 6 bases and J by 0 bases, and 6 bases separated the two germline ends. The CDR3 runs 12 residues. CDR1 and CDR2 (germline): SGHVS, FQNEAQ. Here the CDR3 reads CASRQSSYEQYF. The DNA for the CDR3 is TGTGCCAGCAGACAGAGCTCCTACGAGCAGTACTTC.

V and J are TRBV29-1 and TRBJ2-5, with D tentatively TRBD1 (6 bases). Trimming removed 5 bases from V and 1 base from J, with 11 bases in between. The CDR3 loop spans 13 amino acids. Germline lookup yields CDR1 SQVTM and CDR2 ANQGSEA. The CDR3 bases are TGCAGCGTTTCAGGGGAGCTCCAAGAGACCCAGTACTTC. Translation: CSVSGELQETQYF.

This clone was seen only a few times. Here the CDR3 reads CASSLDRGGEKLFF. The CDR3 DNA is TGTGCCAGCAGTTTAGACAGGGGAGGTGAAAAACTGTTTTTT. The rearrangement joins TRBV28 to TRBJ1-4, with 8 nucleotides matching TRBD1. Germline CDR1 and CDR2: MDHEN and SYDVKM. The junction had 3 bases not matched to a gene; V was cut back by 2 bases and J by 7 bases. The CDR3 covers 14 residues. Together with reference TRBV28 and TRBJ1-4, the CDR3 gives the full variable domain: DVKVTQSSRYLVKRTGEKVFLECVQDMDHENMFWYRQDPGLGLRLIYFSYDVKMKEKGDIPEGYSVSREKKERFSLILESASTNQTSMYLCASSLDRGGEKLFFGSGTQLSVL.

CDR3 DNA sequence: TGTGCCAGCAGCTTCGACAGGTTGGGTAATTCACCCCTCCACTTT. Its translation is CASSFDRLGNSPLHF. The V call is TRBV5-6, the J call TRBJ1-6; D is perhaps TRBD1 (6 bases). This CDR3 contains 15 residues. Germline V CDR1 and CDR2: SGHDT, YYEEEE. V was pared by 2 bases and J by 6 bases, with 12 bases between. Full variable domain (missing parts from reference TRBV5-6 and TRBJ1-6): DAGVTQSPTHLIKTRGQQVTLRCSPKSGHDTVSWYQQALGQGPQFIFQYYEEEERQRGNFPDRFSGHQFPNYSSELNVNALLLGDSALYLCASSFDRLGNSPLHFGNGTRLTVT.

The V call is TRBV6-1, the J call TRBJ2-3; weak D call: TRBD2 (6 bases). This CDR3 is built from 14 residues. Germline V gene sequence: CDR1 MNHNS, CDR2 SASEGT. V was clipped by 6 bases and J by 2 bases, with 12 bases between them. The CDR3 DNA is TGTGCCAGCAGGCCGGGACTTTACACAGATACGCAGTATTTT. Translating gives CASRPGLYTDTQYF.

This sequence joins TRBV18 and TRBJ2-7, with 8 bases matching TRBD1. Germline-derived CDR1 and CDR2 are KGHSH and LQKENI. Losses at the gene ends were 0 bases for V and 3 bases for J; bases not matched to a gene: 4. The CDR3 runs 15 residues. CDR3 amino acids: CASSPPGTGFYEQYF. DNA of the CDR3: TGTGCCAGCTCACCACCCGGGACAGGCTTCTACGAGCAGTACTTC.

The chain employs TRBV5-1 and TRBJ2-1, with D perhaps matching TRBD2 (6 bases). CDR1 SGHRS and CDR2 YFSETQ come from the germline V gene. This CDR3 is built from 18 residues. The ends were cut back, 4 bases at V and 2 bases at J, with 22 bases in the middle. The CDR3 reads CASSRKIVGLAPYNEQFF. The CDR3 DNA sequence: TGCGCCAGCAGCAGGAAGATAGTGGGACTTGCACCCTACAATGAGCAGTTCTTC. Drawing the rest from reference TRBV5-1 and TRBJ2-1, the complete variable domain is KAGVTQTPRYLIKTRGQQVTLSCSPISGHRSVSWYQQTPGQGLQFLFEYFSETQRNKGNFPGRFSGRQFSNSRSEMNVSTLELGDSALYLCASSRKIVGLAPYNEQFFGPGTRLTVL.

The chain couples TRBV5-1 to TRBJ2-2, with TRBD1 identical over 8 bases. CDR3 length: 15 amino acids. CDR1 is SGHRS and CDR2 is YFSETQ in the germline V gene. V shed 4 bases, J shed 4 bases, and the junction held 6 bases outside the gene matches. In DNA, the CDR3 is TGCGCCAGCAGCCCCTGGACAGGGTCCACCGGGGAGCTGTTTTTT. This encodes CASSPWTGSTGELFF. Based on the CDR3 plus reference TRBV5-1 and TRBJ2-2, the full variable domain is KAGVTQTPRYLIKTRGQQVTLSCSPISGHRSVSWYQQTPGQGLQFLFEYFSETQRNKGNFPGRFSGRQFSNSRSEMNVSTLELGDSALYLCASSPWTGSTGELFFGEGSRLTVL.

The chain recombines TRBV11-2 with TRBJ2-5, with D possibly being TRBD1 (5 bases). The CDR3 is 15 residues long. The germline CDR1 and CDR2 sequences are SGHAT and FQNNGV. Trimming stripped 3 bases from V and 5 bases from J, with 16 bases between. The CDR3 sequence: CASSFTTGLTETQYF. CDR3 nucleotides: TGTGCCAGCAGCTTTACCACAGGCCTCACGGAGACCCAGTACTTC.

The chain combines TRBV29-1 with TRBJ1-2; D perhaps matches TRBD1 (5 bases). The germline V and J ends were trimmed by 6 bases and 6 bases, with 11 bases remaining between them. Germline lookup yields CDR1 SQVTM and CDR2 ANQGSEA. The CDR3 is 11 amino acids. The CDR3 here is CSVQGLDGYTF. CDR3 sequence (DNA): TGCAGCGTGCAGGGTCTGGATGGCTACACCTTC. The full variable domain, rest sourced from reference TRBV29-1 and TRBJ1-2, is SAVISQKPSRDICQRGTSLTIQCQVDSQVTMMFWYRQQPGQSLTLIATANQGSEATYESGFVIDKFPISRPNLTFSTLTVSNMSPEDSSIYLCSVQGLDGYTFGSGTRLTVV.

V usage is TRBV10-1 and J usage is TRBJ2-1, with 7 bases fitting TRBD2. Looked up from germline, CDR1 is WNHNN and CDR2 is SYGVQD (reference sequence). The V and J ends lost 5 bases and 8 bases, in that order; junction bases with no gene match: 9. The CDR3 is 14 residues long. This CDR3 is CASSQGLGADEQFF. The DNA for the CDR3 is TGCGCCAGCAGTCAAGGACTAGGAGCAGATGAGCAGTTCTTC.